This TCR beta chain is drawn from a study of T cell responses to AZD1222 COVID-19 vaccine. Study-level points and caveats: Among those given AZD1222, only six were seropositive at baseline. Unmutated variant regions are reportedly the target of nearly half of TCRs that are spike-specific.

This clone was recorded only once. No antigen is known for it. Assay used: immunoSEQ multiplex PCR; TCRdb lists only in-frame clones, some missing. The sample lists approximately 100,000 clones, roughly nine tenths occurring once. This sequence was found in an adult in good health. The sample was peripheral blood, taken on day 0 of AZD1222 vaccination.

In DNA, the CDR3 is TGTGCCAGCACGGCAGGGACTAGCGGTTACAATGAGCAGTTCTTC. It specifies CASTAGTSGYNEQFF. The gene calls are TRBV9 and TRBJ2-1, with 11 bases fitting TRBD2. Per germline, CDR1 SGDLS and CDR2 YYNGEE. CDR3 length: 15 residues. J was trimmed by 4 bases and V by 6 bases; bases with no gene match: 6.